This T cell receptor (beta chain) originates from a study of radiotherapy plus CTLA-4 blockade in lung cancer. V was clipped by 2 bases and J by 15 bases, with 14 bases between them. The CDR3 loop spans 12 amino acids. Libraries were prepared by immunoSEQ multiplex PCR; TCRdb keeps only in-frame clonotypes and omits some of them. The sample carries approximately 95,000 clones, 82% recorded once. This sequence joins TRBV6-7 and TRBJ1-5; D is unclear. TRBV6-7 is treated as an ORF (open reading frame) with a function not yet certain. The source is a human donor with non-small cell lung cancer who had a partial response to radiotherapy plus ipilimumab. The material was peripheral blood, obtained from a patient treated with radiotherapy plus ipilimumab. The CDR3 DNA reads as TGTGCCAGCAGTTACGGAGGACCCCAACCGCATTTT. It encodes CASSYGGPQPHF.